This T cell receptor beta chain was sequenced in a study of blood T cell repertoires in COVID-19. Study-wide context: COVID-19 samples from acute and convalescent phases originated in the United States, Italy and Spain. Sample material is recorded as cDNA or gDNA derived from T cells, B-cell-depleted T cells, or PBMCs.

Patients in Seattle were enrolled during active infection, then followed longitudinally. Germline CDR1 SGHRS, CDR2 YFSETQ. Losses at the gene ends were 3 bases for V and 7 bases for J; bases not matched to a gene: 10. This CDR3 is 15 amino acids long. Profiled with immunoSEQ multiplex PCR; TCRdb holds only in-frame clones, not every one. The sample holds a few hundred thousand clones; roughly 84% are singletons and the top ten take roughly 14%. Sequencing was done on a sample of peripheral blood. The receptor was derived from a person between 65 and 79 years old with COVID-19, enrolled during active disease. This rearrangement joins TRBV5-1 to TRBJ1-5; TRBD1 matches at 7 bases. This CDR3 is CASSSDGTEGQPQHF. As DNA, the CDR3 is TGCGCCAGCAGCTCAGACGGGACAGAAGGGCAGCCCCAGCATTTT.